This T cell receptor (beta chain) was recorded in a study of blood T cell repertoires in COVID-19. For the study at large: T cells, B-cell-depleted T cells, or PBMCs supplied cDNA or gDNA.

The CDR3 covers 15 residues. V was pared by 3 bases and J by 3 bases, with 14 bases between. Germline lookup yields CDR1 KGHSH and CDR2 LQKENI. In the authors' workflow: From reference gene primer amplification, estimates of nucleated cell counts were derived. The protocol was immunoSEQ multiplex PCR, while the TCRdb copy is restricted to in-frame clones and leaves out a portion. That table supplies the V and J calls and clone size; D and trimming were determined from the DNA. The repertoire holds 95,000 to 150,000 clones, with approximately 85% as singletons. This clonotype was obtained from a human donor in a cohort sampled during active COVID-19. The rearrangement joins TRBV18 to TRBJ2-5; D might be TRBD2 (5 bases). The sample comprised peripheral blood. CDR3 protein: CASSPDSALKETQYF. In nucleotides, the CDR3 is TGTGCCAGCTCACCGGACTCAGCTTTAAAAGAGACCCAGTACTTC.